Each of the 32 T cell receptor beta chains below was sequenced from the same sample in a study of shared clonotypes between healthy human individuals. TCRdb keeps only in-frame clones here, not all; method: immunoSEQ multiplex PCR. The sample has millions of clones; about 95% are singletons. CD45RO-negative cells were positively selected for CCR7, leaving out terminally differentiated effector memory CD45RA+ cells. Sequencing was done on a sample of naive CD8+ T cells sorted from blood. The receptors originated from a man between 18 and 35 years old in good health.

The gene calls are TRBV4-1 and TRBJ2-1; the D gene could be TRBD1 or TRBD2 (6 bases each). CDR1 and CDR2 (germline): MGHRA, YSYEKL. The CDR3 consists of 18 residues. The V gene lost 4 bases and the J gene lost 6 bases, with 25 bases spanning the gap. CDR3 sequence reads: CASSLAEKDPRGANEQFF. The CDR3 DNA reads as TGCGCCAGCAGCCTCGCAGAGAAGGACCCGAGGGGGGCCAATGAGCAGTTCTTC.

J is TRBJ1-5 and V is TRBV28; no definite D call. Germline CDR1 is MDHEN and CDR2 is SYDVKM. Trimming took off 8 bases at V and 0 bases at J, with 5 bases between the two ends. There are 12 residues in the CDR3. The CDR3 coding sequence is TGTGCCAGCGGACTTAGCAATCAGCCCCAGCATTTT. This translates into CASGLSNQPQHF.

This chain uses TRBV10-1 with TRBJ1-2; perhaps TRBD1 as D (5 bases). This CDR3 is built from 10 residues. The V and J ends lost 6 bases and 7 bases respectively, with 6 bases between them. Germline V lookup: CDR1 WNHNN, CDR2 SYGVQD (reference sequence). The CDR3 protein is CASRGGGYTF. CDR3 DNA: TGCGCCAGCAGGGGGGGTGGCTACACCTTC.

This clone was found once. The genes are TRBV7-8 and TRBJ2-5; 10 bases line up with TRBD1. The CDR3 totals 14 residues. Germline V gene data show CDR1 as SGHVS and CDR2 as FQNEAQ. The junction had 3 bases not matched to a gene; V was cut back by 4 bases and J by 4 bases. This chain's CDR3 is CASSSTGGGETQYF. The CDR3 bases are TGTGCCAGCAGCTCGACAGGGGGCGGAGAGACCCAGTACTTC.

This chain uses TRBV9 with TRBJ1-6; weak D call: TRBD1 (6 bases). Trimming took 3 bases from V and 6 from J, leaving 10 bases between them. The germline V gene encodes CDR1 SGDLS and CDR2 YYNGEE. CDR3 length: 14 amino acids. This CDR3 is CASSATGINSPLHF. In DNA, the CDR3 is TGTGCCAGCAGCGCCACAGGGATTAATTCACCCCTCCACTTT.

This rearrangement joins TRBV9 to TRBJ2-3; either TRBD1 or TRBD2 may fit D (5 bases each). Germline V gene lookup returns CDR1 SGDLS and CDR2 YYNGEE. This CDR3 comprises 15 residues. V was trimmed by 2 bases and J by 2 bases, leaving 12 bases between them. CDR3 bases: TGTGCCAGCAGCGTCGACGGGACCCACACAGATACGCAGTATTTT. Translation: CASSVDGTHTDTQYF.

The chain has TRBV18 and TRBJ1-1; 9 nucleotides agree with TRBD1. J lost 4 bases, V lost 3 bases, and 3 bases had no gene match. This CDR3 has 14 amino acids. The germline CDR1 and CDR2 sequences are KGHSH and LQKENI. The DNA for the CDR3 is TGTGCCAGCTCACCCGGGGACAGGGTCACTGAAGCTTTCTTT. This gives the protein CASSPGDRVTEAFF.

Here the CDR3 reads CASSAPPGLEVNEQYF. CDR3 nucleotides: TGTGCCAGCTCCGCACCACCGGGACTCGAAGTGAACGAGCAGTACTTC. The J gene is TRBJ2-7, the V gene TRBV2; a weak D match, TRBD2 (6 bases). V lost 8 bases to trimming and J lost 5 bases, with 25 bases between them. CDR1 and CDR2 (germline): SNHLY, FYNNEI. The CDR3 sequence is 16 residues long.

The chain has TRBV13 and TRBJ2-4; 10 bases match TRBD1. The CDR3 sequence is 14 residues long. After removal of 6 bases from V and 8 bases from J, the junction contained 7 bases not matched to a gene. Germline-derived CDR1 and CDR2 are PRHDT and FYEKMQ (reference sequence). CDR3 in DNA: TGTGCCAGCAGTAAAACCGGGACAGGGGACATTCAGTACTTC. As protein: CASSKTGTGDIQYF.

The V and J genes are TRBV27 and TRBJ2-7; the D gene is possibly TRBD1 (5 bases). CDR3 length: 13 amino acids. Germline V gene lookup returns CDR1 MNHEY and CDR2 SMNVEV (reference sequence). The V end was cut by 7 bases, the J end by 0 bases, with 10 bases between. CDR3 loop: CASKRQHSYEQYF. The CDR3 DNA reads TGTGCCAGCAAGAGACAGCACTCCTACGAGCAGTACTTC.

The V and J genes are TRBV2 and TRBJ2-7, with D tentatively TRBD2 (5 bases). Deletions cut 3 bases from V and 7 bases from J, with 10 bases between. Germline-derived CDR1 and CDR2 are SNHLY and FYNNEI. The CDR3 has 12 residues. CDR3 nucleotide sequence: TGTGCCAGCAGTGAGCGAAGGGAGGAGCAGTACTTC. It encodes CASSERREEQYF.

V usage is TRBV11-2 and J usage is TRBJ2-7, with D perhaps TRBD1 or TRBD2 (6 bases each). Between the trimmed V and J ends, which lost 1 base and 2 bases, there was a span of 12 bases. Germline V gene data show CDR1 as SGHAT and CDR2 as FQNNGV. CDR3 length: 15 amino acids. DNA for the CDR3: TGTGCCAGCAGCTTAGTGGGGGGCACCCCCTACGAGCAGTACTTC. Translating gives CASSLVGGTPYEQYF.

The chain has TRBV7-9 and TRBJ1-4; maybe TRBD1 (5 bases). The CDR3 runs to 16 residues. CDR1 and CDR2 (germline): SEHNR, FQNEAQ (reference sequence). V was clipped by 1 base and J by 3 bases, with 12 bases between them. CDR3 sequence: CASSLEGRGANEKLFF. The CDR3 region has the DNA TGTGCCAGCAGCTTAGAGGGACGGGGGGCTAATGAAAAACTGTTTTTT. Together with reference TRBV7-9 and TRBJ1-4, the CDR3 gives the full variable domain: DTGVSQNPRHKITKRGQNVTFRCDPISEHNRLYWYRQTLGQGPEFLTYFQNEAQLEKSRLLSDRFSAERPKGSFSTLEIQRTEQGDSAMYLCASSLEGRGANEKLFFGSGTQLSVL.

The V gene is TRBV11-2, the J gene TRBJ1-2, with 7 bases identical to TRBD1. Per germline, CDR1 SGHAT and CDR2 FQNNGV. The trim removed 4 bases at V and 7 bases at J, leaving 12 bases unmatched. There are 15 residues in the CDR3. For the CDR3, the DNA is TGTGCCAGCAGCTCGTCCCCCCCGGGGACAGCTGGCTACACCTTC. Its translation is CASSSSPPGTAGYTF.

The V and J genes are TRBV9 and TRBJ2-7; TRBD2 might be the D (6 bases). V lost 2 bases, J lost 2 bases, and 14 bases lay in between. This CDR3 spans 15 amino acids. Germline V CDR1 and CDR2: SGDLS, YYNGEE. The CDR3 spells CASSVGWGETYEQYF. The DNA for the CDR3 is TGTGCCAGCAGCGTTGGATGGGGGGAGACCTACGAGCAGTACTTC.

The chain is built from TRBV27 and TRBJ2-3, with TRBD1 matching 8 bases. The CDR3 consists of 16 residues. Trimming took 4 bases from V and 2 from J; bases not matched to a gene: 8. The germline V gene encodes CDR1 MNHEY and CDR2 SMNVEV (reference sequence). CDR3 in DNA: TGTGCCAGCAGTTCGGTCACAGGGGGGACCACAGATACGCAGTATTTT. It translates to CASSSVTGGTTDTQYF.

The chain employs TRBV5-6 and TRBJ1-2; no firm D call. Germline values: CDR1 SGHDT, CDR2 YYEEEE. V was shortened by 6 bases and J by 4 bases, with 22 bases between the two germline ends. The CDR3 runs to 16 residues. The CDR3 here is CASNPAGFSEGYGYTF. DNA for the CDR3: TGTGCCAGCAACCCCGCTGGGTTTTCGGAGGGCTATGGCTACACCTTC.

V and J are TRBV13 and TRBJ2-5, with 7 bases lining up with TRBD1. This CDR3 is built from 16 residues. Trimming at V came to 5 bases and at J to 1 base, leaving 10 bases not matched to a gene. Germline values: CDR1 PRHDT, CDR2 FYEKMQ (reference sequence). CDR3 sequence reads: CASSERRTGTQETQYF. The CDR3 coding sequence is TGTGCCAGCAGCGAGAGGAGGACAGGCACCCAAGAGACCCAGTACTTC.

The V gene is TRBV15, the J gene TRBJ2-1, with a possible D match to TRBD1 (6 bases). The V and J ends lost 5 bases and 7 bases respectively, with 18 bases between them. Germline lookup yields CDR1 LNHNV and CDR2 YYDKDF (reference sequence). The CDR3 loop spans 15 amino acids. In nucleotides, the CDR3 is TGTGCCACCAGCTTAGTCCCCGAGGGGGTTAATGAGCAGTTCTTC. Residues: CATSLVPEGVNEQFF. Filled out from reference TRBV15 and TRBJ2-1, the complete variable domain reads DAMVIQNPRYQVTQFGKPVTLSCSQTLNHNVMYWYQQKSSQAPKLLFHYYDKDFNNEADTPDNFQSRRPNTSFCFLDIRSPGLGDTAMYLCATSLVPEGVNEQFFGPGTRLTVL.

The rearrangement uses TRBV4-1 and TRBJ2-7; the D call may be TRBD1 or TRBD2 (5 bases each). This CDR3 comprises 16 residues. In germline, CDR1 is MGHRA, CDR2 YSYEKL. Trimming removed 0 bases at V and 1 base at J, with 13 bases between. The CDR3 DNA reads TGCGCCAGCAGCCAAGATCCGCCGGGACCTTCCTACGAGCAGTACTTC. This translates into CASSQDPPGPSYEQYF.

The genes are TRBV9 and TRBJ2-2, with 10 bases that match TRBD2. Germline trimming cut 9 bases from V and 6 bases from J; bases unmatched to any gene: 5. Per germline, CDR1 SGDLS and CDR2 YYNGEE. The CDR3 runs 13 residues. CDR3 in amino acids: CATASGSSGELFF. In DNA, the CDR3 is TGTGCCACAGCTAGCGGGAGTTCCGGGGAGCTGTTTTTT. Based on the CDR3 plus reference TRBV9 and TRBJ2-2, the full variable domain is DSGVTQTPKHLITATGQRVTLRCSPRSGDLSVYWYQQSLDQGLQFLIQYYNGEERAKGNILERFSAQQFPDLHSELNLSSLELGDSALYFCATASGSSGELFFGEGSRLTVL.

The chain joins TRBV7-2 to TRBJ1-3; D perhaps matches TRBD1 (6 bases). V dropped 5 bases and J dropped 0 bases, with 11 bases sitting between them. Germline-derived CDR1 and CDR2 are SGHTA and FQGNSA. There are 15 residues in the CDR3. CDR3 DNA sequence: TGTGCCAGCAGCGTCGGACAGAGCTCTGGAAACACCATATATTTT. It encodes CASSVGQSSGNTIYF.

This clone is a singleton in its sample. This chain joins TRBV27 and TRBJ1-1; no clear D gene. CDR1 is MNHEY and CDR2 is SMNVEV in the germline V gene (reference sequence). The CDR3 contains 17 residues. Trimming took 2 bases from V and 0 from J, leaving 16 bases between them. The CDR3 region is CASSLNGQNFLNTEAFF. DNA of the CDR3: TGTGCCAGCAGTTTAAATGGGCAGAACTTTTTGAACACTGAAGCTTTCTTT.

V is TRBV5-6 and J is TRBJ1-2, with D uncertain. Germline loops: CDR1 SGHDT, CDR2 YYEEEE. Trimming removed 1 base from V and 4 bases from J, with 11 bases in between. The CDR3 spans 14 residues. The CDR3 region is CASSLSGSPYGYTF. The CDR3 coding sequence is TGTGCCAGCAGCTTGTCCGGCTCCCCCTATGGCTACACCTTC.

The gene calls are TRBV28 and TRBJ2-5, with D perhaps TRBD1 (7 bases). Germline lookup yields CDR1 MDHEN and CDR2 SYDVKM. The CDR3 runs 13 residues. V was clipped by 4 bases and J by 4 bases, with 10 bases between them. CDR3 sequence reads: CASSYRGGETQYF. CDR3 bases: TGTGCCAGCAGTTACAGGGGAGGAGAGACCCAGTACTTC. Combining the CDR3 with reference TRBV28 and TRBJ2-5 gives the whole variable domain DVKVTQSSRYLVKRTGEKVFLECVQDMDHENMFWYRQDPGLGLRLIYFSYDVKMKEKGDIPEGYSVSREKKERFSLILESASTNQTSMYLCASSYRGGETQYFGPGTRLLVL.

The rearrangement links TRBV4-3 to TRBJ2-1, with 8 bases lining up with TRBD2. V lost 1 base to trimming and J lost 5 bases; unmatched junction nucleotides: 7. Germline CDR1 LGHNA, CDR2 YSLEER. CDR3 length equals 16 residues. CDR3 sequence reads: CASSQVWREEDNEQFF. CDR3 nucleotide sequence: TGCGCCAGCAGCCAAGTGTGGCGGGAGGAGGACAATGAGCAGTTCTTC.

This chain joins TRBV15 and TRBJ2-7; 9 nucleotides agree with TRBD1. Germline V gene sequence: CDR1 LNHNV, CDR2 YYDKDF (reference sequence). CDR3 length equals 12 residues. Trimming cost V 5 bases and J 6 bases; bases outside gene matches: 2. As DNA, the CDR3 is TGTGCCACCAGCCGGGACAGGGTCGAGCAGTACTTC. Its protein product is CATSRDRVEQYF.

The J gene is TRBJ1-2, the V gene TRBV30, with 7 bases fitting TRBD1. The CDR3 spans 15 residues. After removal of 2 bases from V and 7 bases from J, the junction contained 13 bases not matched to a gene. Germline loops: CDR1 GTSNPN, CDR2 SVGIG (reference sequence). Written as DNA, the CDR3 is TGTGCCTGGAGTCCCGGGTGGGGGACAGCAGGTGGCTACACCTTC. Its protein is CAWSPGWGTAGGYTF. The whole variable domain, remainder taken from reference TRBV30 and TRBJ1-2, is SQTIHQWPATLVQPVGSPLSLECTVEGTSNPNLYWYRQAAGRGLQLLFYSVGIGQISSEVPQNLSASRPQDRQFILSSKKLLLSDSGFYLCAWSPGWGTAGGYTFGSGTRLTVV.

CDR3 DNA: TGTGCCAGCAGCCAAGAAACCACGGGAGTCGCAACAGAAGAGACCCAGTACTTC. This translates into CASSQETTGVATEETQYF. The rearrangement links TRBV14 to TRBJ2-5; the D gene is possibly TRBD2 (6 bases). Deletions cut 0 bases from V and 3 bases from J, with 20 bases between. The V gene's germline CDR1 is SGHDN and CDR2 FVKESK. There are 18 residues in the CDR3.

The chain employs TRBV4-1 and TRBJ1-1; D is unresolved. In germline, CDR1 is MGHRA, CDR2 YSYEKL. The length of the CDR3 is 15 residues. V lost 4 bases, J lost 2 bases, and 14 bases lay in between. The CDR3 loop reads CASSPNEADNTEAFF. DNA of the CDR3: TGCGCCAGCAGCCCGAATGAGGCAGACAACACTGAAGCTTTCTTT.

The rearrangement uses TRBV4-3 and TRBJ2-2; 8 nucleotides match TRBD2. V lost 0 bases, J lost 0 bases, and 12 bases stayed unmatched. Germline CDR1 is LGHNA and CDR2 is YSLEER. The CDR3 is made up of 20 amino acids. The CDR3 nucleotides are TGCGCCAGCAGCCAAGAGTTCTGGCGGGAGGTGGGGTCGAACACCGGGGAGCTGTTTTTT. Its protein is CASSQEFWREVGSNTGELFF.

A single count supports this clone. The chain couples TRBV5-4 to TRBJ1-1; D perhaps matches TRBD1 (5 bases). The germline V gene has CDR1 SGHNT and CDR2 YYREEE (reference sequence). V lost 0 bases to trimming and J lost 1 base, with 7 bases between them. The CDR3 runs 14 residues. CDR3 DNA sequence: TGTGCCAGCAGCTTGGTCGGGGCGAACACTGAAGCTTTCTTT. As protein: CASSLVGANTEAFF.